These 20 T cell receptor beta chains share one sample of origin, sequenced in a study of blood T cell repertoires in COVID-19. Method: immunoSEQ multiplex PCR; TCRdb's copy keeps in-frame clones and lacks some. The sample has around 81,000 clones, approximately 80% seen once. The sample comprised peripheral blood. The receptors were sampled from a man aged 80 or over with acute or convalescent COVID-19.

The chain links TRBV30 to TRBJ1-5; a weak D match, TRBD1 (5 bases). The CDR3 length is 14 residues. V was clipped by 5 bases and J by 4 bases, with 15 bases between them. Germline-derived CDR1 and CDR2 are GTSNPN and SVGIG (reference sequence). CDR3 loop: CAWERPGGNQPQHF. The CDR3 DNA sequence: TGTGCCTGGGAGCGACCGGGGGGGAATCAGCCCCAGCATTTT.

This clone was seen a few times. The rearrangement joins TRBV19 to TRBJ2-1, with unresolved D. This CDR3 region has 12 residues. Deletions cut 2 bases from V and 9 bases from J, with 8 bases between. Germline V gene sequence: CDR1 LNHDA, CDR2 SQIVND (reference sequence). CDR3 region: CASSIQSGEQFF. The CDR3 DNA reads as TGTGCCAGTAGTATACAGTCTGGTGAGCAGTTCTTC.

This clone was detected only once. The chain couples TRBV7-9 to TRBJ1-4; D ambiguous. Germline V gene data show CDR1 as SEHNR and CDR2 as FQNEAQ (reference sequence). Trimming removed 0 bases from V and 0 bases from J, with 5 bases in between. CDR3 size: 15 residues. CDR3 region: CASSLAQTTNEKLFF. The CDR3 region has the DNA TGTGCCAGCAGCTTAGCCCAGACAACTAATGAAAAACTGTTTTTT.

This chain's CDR3 is CASSLRLQGAVYGYTF. For the CDR3, the DNA is TGCGCCAGCAGCCTCCGACTACAGGGGGCAGTCTATGGCTACACCTTC. The V and J genes are TRBV4-3 and TRBJ1-2; TRBD1 agrees at 9 bases. From germline, CDR1 is LGHNA and CDR2 YSLEER. The length of the CDR3 is 16 residues. Trimming at V came to 4 bases and at J to 4 bases, leaving 10 bases not matched to a gene.

V and J are TRBV15 and TRBJ1-1, with D possibly matching TRBD1 (5 bases). The CDR3 is 15 amino acids. Per the germline V gene, CDR1 is LNHNV and CDR2 is YYDKDF (reference sequence). V was pared by 0 bases and J by 5 bases, with 13 bases between. The CDR3 DNA is TGTGCCACCAGCAGAGAGGGACTATCGGGGACTGAAGCTTTCTTT. Translated: CATSREGLSGTEAFF.

The chain recombines TRBV2 with TRBJ2-7; 7 bases agree with TRBD1. The length of the CDR3 is 14 residues. Germline values: CDR1 SNHLY, CDR2 FYNNEI. The CDR3 nucleotides read TGTGCAAGCCAACCGGGACAGTTATCCTACGAGCAGTACTTC. Its protein is CASQPGQLSYEQYF.

This rearrangement joins TRBV18 to TRBJ1-6; TRBD1 might be the D (5 bases). CDR3 length: 15 residues. Looked up from germline, CDR1 is KGHSH and CDR2 is LQKENI. V lost 3 bases, J lost 7 bases, and 13 bases lay in between. Written as DNA, the CDR3 is TGTGCCAGCTCACCCGTTACAGGACGGAATTCACCCCTCCACTTT. This encodes CASSPVTGRNSPLHF.

This clone was picked up one time. This chain uses TRBV19 with TRBJ2-1; possible D gene TRBD1, 5 bases. Per germline, CDR1 LNHDA and CDR2 SQIVND (reference sequence). There are 15 residues in the CDR3. Trimming shortened V by 2 bases and J by 8 bases, and 16 bases separated the two germline ends. Written as DNA, the CDR3 is TGTGCCAGTAGTATAAGTGGGGCTAGTCGGGATGAGCAGTTCTTC. As protein: CASSISGASRDEQFF.

This rearrangement joins TRBV28 to TRBJ1-4, with 9 bases matching TRBD1. The junction had 2 bases not matched to a gene; V was cut back by 6 bases and J by 3 bases. Per the germline V gene, CDR1 is MDHEN and CDR2 is SYDVKM. The CDR3 is 14 residues long. The CDR3 is CASRRTGANEKLFF. The CDR3 nucleotides read TGTGCCAGCAGAAGGACAGGGGCTAATGAAAAACTGTTTTTT. Full variable domain (rest looked up from reference TRBV28 and TRBJ1-4): DVKVTQSSRYLVKRTGEKVFLECVQDMDHENMFWYRQDPGLGLRLIYFSYDVKMKEKGDIPEGYSVSREKKERFSLILESASTNQTSMYLCASRRTGANEKLFFGSGTQLSVL.

V is TRBV9 and J is TRBJ2-3; 9 positions agree with TRBD2. Germline-derived CDR1 and CDR2 are SGDLS and YYNGEE. The CDR3 has 16 residues. Trimming cost V 4 bases and J 5 bases; bases outside gene matches: 11. The CDR3 nucleotides read TGTGCCAGCAGCATCAGTGGGCCTAGCGGGGAAGATACGCAGTATTTT. Translated, it gives CASSISGPSGEDTQYF.

V gene TRBV25-1 combines with J gene TRBJ1-1; D may be TRBD1 (6 bases). V was clipped by 2 bases and J by 2 bases, with 15 bases between them. Germline CDR1 is MGHDK and CDR2 is SYGVNS. The CDR3 is 16 amino acids. CDR3 in DNA: TGTGCCAGCAGTGAAGGGAGGGGGACAAGTAACACTGAAGCTTTCTTT. It translates to CASSEGRGTSNTEAFF.

This rearrangement joins TRBV7-3 to TRBJ2-2; a weak D match, TRBD2 (6 bases). Trimming left V 6 bases short and J 5 bases short, with 16 bases between. CDR1 and CDR2 from the germline V gene are SGHTA and FQGTGA. The CDR3 totals 15 residues. Here the CDR3 reads CASRSGTEGTGELFF. The CDR3 DNA is TGTGCCAGCAGATCCGGGACGGAGGGTACCGGGGAGCTGTTTTTT.

This sequence joins TRBV4-1 and TRBJ1-4; D uncertain. This CDR3 has 15 amino acids. The germline V gene has CDR1 MGHRA and CDR2 YSYEKL. Trimming removed 4 bases from V and 5 bases from J, with 14 bases in between. CDR3 bases: TGCGCCAGCAGCCGATCGTGGGCGTCGAATGAAAAACTGTTTTTT. Protein: CASSRSWASNEKLFF.

The V call is TRBV7-8, the J call TRBJ1-4, with D maybe TRBD1 (6 bases). Deletions cut 1 base from V and 5 bases from J, with 11 bases between. CDR1 and CDR2 from the germline V gene are SGHVS and FQNEAQ. The CDR3 is 15 amino acids. The DNA for the CDR3 is TGTGCCAGCAGCTTAGTAAGGACAGCGAATGAAAAACTGTTTTTT. It encodes CASSLVRTANEKLFF.

This sequence joins TRBV14 and TRBJ2-1, with 7 bases matching TRBD1. Trimming removed 2 bases from V and 10 bases from J; junction bases left unmatched: 17. The V gene's germline CDR1 is SGHDN and CDR2 FVKESK. The length of the CDR3 is 17 residues. CDR3: CASSQYTGAPLSDEQFF. The CDR3 DNA follows: TGTGCCAGCAGCCAATACACAGGGGCCCCCCTTTCCGACGAGCAGTTCTTC. Looking up the rest from reference TRBV14 and TRBJ2-1 gives the full variable domain: EAGVTQFPSHSVIEKGQTVTLRCDPISGHDNLYWYRRVMGKEIKFLLHFVKESKQDESGMPNNRFLAERTGGTYSTLKVQPAELEDSGVYFCASSQYTGAPLSDEQFFGPGTRLTVL.

This clone was observed a handful of times. The chain recombines TRBV9 with TRBJ2-2; 10 bases are a match to TRBD2. Germline V gives CDR1 SGDLS, CDR2 YYNGEE. The J segment lost 5 bases and the V segment lost 0 bases, leaving 10 bases of the junction unmatched. The CDR3 covers 18 residues. The CDR3 region has the DNA TGTGCCAGCAGCGTAGCGAGCGGGGGGGCCAAGTGGACCGGGGAGCTGTTTTTT. It translates to CASSVASGGAKWTGELFF.

The genes are TRBV5-4 and TRBJ2-7; 10 nucleotides line up with TRBD1. CDR1 SGHNT and CDR2 YYREEE come from the germline V gene (reference sequence). V was clipped by 0 bases and J by 3 bases; unmatched bases: 3. The CDR3 has 15 amino acids. CDR3 bases: TGTGCCAGCAGCTTGGCCGGGACAGGGGTCTACGAGCAGTACTTC. It specifies CASSLAGTGVYEQYF. Variable domain in full (rest from reference TRBV5-4 and TRBJ2-7): ETGVTQSPTHLIKTRGQQVTLRCSSQSGHNTVSWYQQALGQGPQFIFQYYREEENGRGNFPPRFSGLQFPNYSSELNVNALELDDSALYLCASSLAGTGVYEQYFGPGTRLTVT.

The chain joins TRBV18 to TRBJ1-6, with D unclear. This CDR3 contains 16 residues. V was cut by 0 bases and J by 4 bases, with 10 bases left in between. Germline V gene data show CDR1 as KGHSH and CDR2 as LQKENI. CDR3 loop: CASSPPSRGYNSPLHF. CDR3 bases: TGTGCCAGCTCACCACCGTCGAGAGGATATAATTCACCCCTCCACTTT.

V is TRBV5-6 and J is TRBJ2-4; 10 nucleotides match TRBD2. CDR1 SGHDT and CDR2 YYEEEE come from the germline V gene. The CDR3 covers 15 residues. With 2 bases clipped from V and 6 bases from J, the junction kept 5 bases outside the gene matches. The CDR3 DNA follows: TGTGCCAGCAGCTTTAGCGGGAGGTTCGGAAACATTCAGTACTTC. This translates into CASSFSGRFGNIQYF.

The chain recombines TRBV7-9 with TRBJ1-2; 7 bases map to TRBD1. Germline V gene sequence: CDR1 SEHNR, CDR2 FQNEAQ (reference sequence). Trimming took 0 bases from V and 6 from J; bases not matched to a gene: 7. There are 15 residues in the CDR3. The CDR3 nucleotides are TGTGCCAGCAGCTTAGCGGGGGACAGTTCGGATGGCTACACCTTC. Its translation: CASSLAGDSSDGYTF. The full variable domain, in which reference TRBV7-9 and TRBJ1-2 provide the parts outside the CDR3, is DTGVSQNPRHKITKRGQNVTFRCDPISEHNRLYWYRQTLGQGPEFLTYFQNEAQLEKSRLLSDRFSAERPKGSFSTLEIQRTEQGDSAMYLCASSLAGDSSDGYTFGSGTRLTVV.